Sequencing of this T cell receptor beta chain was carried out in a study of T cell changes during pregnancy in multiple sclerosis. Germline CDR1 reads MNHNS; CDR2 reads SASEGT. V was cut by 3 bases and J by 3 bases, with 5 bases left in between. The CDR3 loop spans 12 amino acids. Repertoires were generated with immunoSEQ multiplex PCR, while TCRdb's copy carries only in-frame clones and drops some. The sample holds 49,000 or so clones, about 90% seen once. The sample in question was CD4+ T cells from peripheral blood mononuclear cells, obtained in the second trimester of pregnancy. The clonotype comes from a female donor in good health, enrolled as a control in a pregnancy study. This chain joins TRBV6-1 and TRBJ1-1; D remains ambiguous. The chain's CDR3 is CASSDPYTEAFF. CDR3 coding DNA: TGTGCCAGCAGTGACCCTTACACTGAAGCTTTCTTT.